This section outlines one TCR beta chain sequence together with its context. What it recognizes is unknown. CD45RO-CCR7+CD27+CD95- cells counted as naive CD8+ T cells. The data derive from a study of CXCR3-negative and CXCR3-positive naive CD8 T cells. Study-level results: The study found comparably high diversity in both naive subsets and much lower diversity in memory CD8+ cells. Fresh PBMCs served for most assays, and CXCR3 expression fell partially after cryopreservation. Naive cells that were CXCR3-negative or CXCR3-positive used TRBV-TRBJ genes alike, while memory cells diverged. TRB CDR3s were more hydrophobic in CXCR3-positive than in CXCR3-negative naive cells.

The libraries of TRB cDNA were constructed through 5' RACE using UMI labels. TCRdb reprocessed the 5' RACE reads, keeping one entry per CDR3 protein, no DNA. This listing includes some 150,000 distinct CDR3 sequences. Sequenced material: naive CXCR3+ CD8+ T cells from blood. As for subset: CD45RO-CCR7+CD27+CD95- naive CD8+ T cells expressing CXCR3 (TNR3+). The TCR comes from a human donor in good health. Some clones in this sample may be carry-over from other donors' samples.

CDR3 residues: CASSFVPYEQYF. This chain connects TRBV12-3 or TRBV12-4 to TRBJ2-7; absent DNA, TCRdb's TRBD1 call cannot be checked. CDR3 length equals 12 residues.